A selection of T cell receptor beta chains follows, all from one sample in a study of blood T cell repertoires in COVID-19. The data were produced by immunoSEQ multiplex PCR, yet TCRdb's version contains in-frame clones alone and is incomplete. The sample consists of some 340,000 clones, more than 90% of them appearing once. The sample taken for sequencing was PBMCs or T cells enriched from blood (not recorded which). These TCRs come from a woman aged 30 to 39 who had been exposed to COVID-19. Both conserved end residues are part of each CDR3. A D gene is named only where the DNA matches it firmly. The size field is filled for only some rows; it gives once, few, many or a size class.

v_call	j_call	clone_size	d_call	cdr3_nt	cdr3_aa
TRBV5-6	TRBJ1-2	-	TRBD1	TGTGCCAGCAGCTTATCTTGGGACAGAGCTTATGGCTACACCTTC	CASSLSWDRAYGYTF
TRBV9	TRBJ2-5	-	-	TGTGCCAGCAGCCCCCGCCCCGGGATGCAGACCCAGTACTTC	CASSPRPGMQTQYF
TRBV12-3/TRBV12-4	TRBJ1-1	-	TRBD1	TGTGCCAGCAGTCGACAGGGAGACACTGAAGCTTTCTTT	CASSRQGDTEAFF
TRBV5-1	TRBJ2-1	-	TRBD2	TGCGCCAGCAGCTTCCTAGTTGGTAGCGGGGGAAAGTCCTACAATGAGCAGTTCTTC	CASSFLVGSGGKSYNEQFF
TRBV29-1	TRBJ1-1	-	-	TGCAGCGTGGAGGGACTGAACACTGAAGCTTTCTTT	CSVEGLNTEAFF
TRBV19	TRBJ1-5	-	-	TGTGCCAGTAGTATATTTCGGGGGGGCAATCAGCCCCAGCATTTT	CASSIFRGGNQPQHF
TRBV5-1	TRBJ1-3	-	TRBD1	TGCGCCAGTCGACAGGGAACTTCTGGAAACACCATATATTTT	CASRQGTSGNTIYF
TRBV29-1	TRBJ2-2	few	TRBD1	TGCAGCGTCTCCGGGACAGCCAAATCACAAACCACCGGGGAGCTGTTTTTT	CSVSGTAKSQTTGELFF
TRBV29-1	TRBJ2-2	-	TRBD2	TGCAGCGTACAAGGTCTAGCGGGGAACACCGGGGAGCTGTTTTTT	CSVQGLAGNTGELFF
TRBV6-2/TRBV6-3	TRBJ2-7	-	-	TGTGCCAGCAGTTACTCGACAACGATCCAGGACAACTCCTACGAGCAGTACTTC	CASSYSTTIQDNSYEQYF
TRBV15	TRBJ1-5	-	-	TGTGCCACCAGCAGAGACCTATCGGGGCCCCAGCATTTT	CATSRDLSGPQHF
TRBV19	TRBJ1-5	-	-	TGTGCCAGTAGTACCCTTGGGTACAGCTTAAATCAGCCCCAGCATTTT	CASSTLGYSLNQPQHF
TRBV13	TRBJ2-3	-	-	TGTGCCAGCCGCTCGACCGGGATTAGCACAGATACGCAGTATTTT	CASRSTGISTDTQYF
TRBV7-3	TRBJ2-2	-	TRBD1	TGTGCCAGCAGCTTACCGAGACAGGGGGCGAGGACCGGGGAGCTGTTTTTT	CASSLPRQGARTGELFF
TRBV5-4	TRBJ2-3	once	TRBD1	TGTGCCAGCAGCTTGCGAGGGGGCGCGACAGATACGCAGTATTTT	CASSLRGGATDTQYF
TRBV28	TRBJ2-3	-	TRBD1	TGTGCCAGCAGTCGTCTAGGGACAGGGATAGGAGATACGCAGTATTTT	CASSRLGTGIGDTQYF
TRBV18	TRBJ1-1	-	TRBD1	TGTGCCAGCTCTCCCGGACAGGCGAACACTGAAGCTTTCTTT	CASSPGQANTEAFF
TRBV7-9	TRBJ1-1	-	-	TGTGCCAGCAGCGAAGGCCCGAGGACTGAAGCTTTCTTT	CASSEGPRTEAFF
TRBV2	TRBJ2-4	-	-	TGTGCCAGCAGGTGGGCAGCCAAAAACATTCAGTACTTC	CASRWAAKNIQYF
TRBV7-2	TRBJ1-5	-	-	TGTGCCAGCAGCGACCAGGGATCGGGTCAGCCCCAGCATTTT	CASSDQGSGQPQHF
TRBV6-1	TRBJ2-5	-	-	TGTGCCAGCAGTGAAGCGAGGCGCCGAGAGACCCAGTACTTC	CASSEARRRETQYF
TRBV7-6	TRBJ2-7	-	-	TGTGCCAGCAGCCCCGGGGTTGGGGTCTTCTACGAGCAGTACTTC	CASSPGVGVFYEQYF
TRBV6-5	TRBJ2-3	-	-	TGTGCCAGCAGTTACGGGGGGGCCGTAGATACGCAGTATTTT	CASSYGGAVDTQYF
TRBV5-1	TRBJ1-2	-	-	TGCGCCAGCAGCCCCGTGGGAGGCGAACTTTATGGCTACACCTTC	CASSPVGGELYGYTF
TRBV30	TRBJ2-5	-	-	TGTGCCTGGAGTGAGGGGGGGACGGTCGAGACCCAGTACTTC	CAWSEGGTVETQYF
TRBV9	TRBJ2-5	-	TRBD2	TGTGCCAGCAGCCTAACCCCCGCGACGGGGGGAGAGACCCAGTACTTC	CASSLTPATGGETQYF
TRBV9	TRBJ2-7	-	-	TGTGCCAGCAGCGTAGCTGACTTCTACGAGCAGTACTTC	CASSVADFYEQYF
TRBV4-3	TRBJ2-1	-	-	TGCGCCAGCAGCCAAGGTTCCAGGAATGAGCAGTTCTTC	CASSQGSRNEQFF
TRBV9	TRBJ1-6	-	-	TGTGCCAGCAGGGGCAGCGGCCACTATAATTCACCCCTCCACTTT	CASRGSGHYNSPLHF
TRBV7-2	TRBJ2-7	-	-	TGTGCCAGCAGCTTTTTAAGGGGGACCCCCAACGAGCAGTACTTC	CASSFLRGTPNEQYF
TRBV5-1	TRBJ2-3	-	TRBD1	TGCGCCAGCAGCTTGGCACAGGGGATGCAGTATTTT	CASSLAQGMQYF
TRBV13	TRBJ1-1	-	-	TGTGCCAGCAGCCTCCCGGGGGAGGGGAGAACTGAAGCTTTCTTT	CASSLPGEGRTEAFF
TRBV3-1/TRBV3-2	TRBJ2-1	-	-	TGTGCCAGCAGCCCAGCTCAAGGAGGGATGATGCCCCGGGGCAATGAGCAGTTCTTC	CASSPAQGGMMPRGNEQFF
TRBV5-1	TRBJ1-1	-	-	TGCGCCAGCAGCACGGACACCGGAGCTTTCTTT	CASSTDTGAFF
TRBV4-3	TRBJ2-1	-	TRBD2	TGCGCCAGCAGCCAATCTAGCGGGGCGGCTTACAATGAGCAGTTCTTC	CASSQSSGAAYNEQFF
TRBV5-4	TRBJ1-3	once	TRBD1	TGTGCCAGCAGGGGGGTGACAGGGAACACCATATATTTT	CASRGVTGNTIYF
TRBV24-1	TRBJ2-6	-	TRBD1	TGTGCCACCAGTGATGATGGGACAGGGGGCCCCTCAAGCTCTGGGGCCAACGTCCTGACTTTC	CATSDDGTGGPSSSGANVLTF
TRBV5-1	TRBJ2-5	-	TRBD2	TGCGCCAGCAGCTTGGGGACTAGCGGTGAGACCCAGTACTTC	CASSLGTSGETQYF
TRBV27	TRBJ1-1	-	-	TGTGCCAGCAGCCTGGGGGCGAACACTGAAGCTTTCTTT	CASSLGANTEAFF
TRBV14	TRBJ2-3	-	-	TGTGCCAGCAGCCAAGTGACTAAAGGAGATACGCAGTATTTT	CASSQVTKGDTQYF
TRBV11-2	TRBJ1-3	-	-	TGTGCCAGCAGTGCGGGGCCCGGAAACACCATATATTTT	CASSAGPGNTIYF
TRBV12-5	TRBJ1-3	once	-	TGTGCTAGTACCAGGGGTAGTGAGAGTGGAAACACCATATATTTT	CASTRGSESGNTIYF
TRBV7-6	TRBJ1-3	-	-	TGTGCCAGCAGCTTAGGAGGGGCCTTAAGAGGCAGAGCGGGCACCATATATTTT	CASSLGGALRGRAGTIYF
TRBV29-1	TRBJ2-7	-	-	TGCAGCGTCCAAAGGGGTGCCTACGAGCAGTACTTC	CSVQRGAYEQYF